This is a list of T cell receptor beta chains from one sample in a study of pediatric ulcerative colitis. The method was immunoSEQ multiplex PCR; TCRdb's version includes in-frame clones alone and lacks a portion of them. The sample includes 59,000 or so clones, just over 75% of them seen just once. Sample: blood. The receptors originated from a boy between 10 and 17 years old with moderate ulcerative colitis. The CDR3 runs from the conserved cysteine through the conserved F or W. Each record gives: D gene, V gene, clone size, J gene, CDR3 DNA, CDR3 protein. The D gene is left open where the match is weak. Size tells how often a clone was seen (once, few, many) or the class of an expanded clone, and some rows leave it out.

TRBD1,TRBV6-5,.,TRBJ2-1,TGTGCCAGCAGGACCGACAGGGGTTCCTACAATGAGCAGTTCTTC,CASRTDRGSYNEQFF
TRBD2,TRBV7-6,.,TRBJ2-7,TGTGCCAGCAGCCTGGGACTAGCGGGGTTGGGTTCCGAGCAGTACTTC,CASSLGLAGLGSEQYF
.,TRBV20-1,.,TRBJ2-5,TGCAGTGCTATATCCAATCTGGGGCGGTACTTC,CSAISNLGRYF
.,TRBV10-2,.,TRBJ1-4,TGCGCCAGCAGTGAAGGTGGGGTGCGTGCAACTAATGAAAAACTGTTTTTT,CASSEGGVRATNEKLFF
.,TRBV4-1,.,TRBJ2-3,TGCGCCAGCAGCCAATTTGTTGGGACAGATACGCAGTATTTT,CASSQFVGTDTQYF
.,TRBV6-1,.,TRBJ1-3,TGTGCCAGCTATATGAGAGGGACTGGAAACACCATATATTTT,CASYMRGTGNTIYF
.,TRBV7-3,.,TRBJ1-2,TGTGCCAGCAGCGCCCTCGAGGGGGGCGGCTACACCTTC,CASSALEGGGYTF
TRBD2,TRBV19,.,TRBJ2-1,TGTGCCAGTAGTACGGGACTAGCGGATTACAATGAGCAGTTCTTC,CASSTGLADYNEQFF
.,TRBV7-6,.,TRBJ1-6,TGTGCCAGCAGCCTAGATCTACGTTCACCCCTCCACTTT,CASSLDLRSPLHF
.,TRBV11-2,.,TRBJ2-1,TGTGCCAGCAGCCCTCAAAGACCCGGTACTAGGAATGAGCAGTTCTTC,CASSPQRPGTRNEQFF
TRBD1,TRBV27,once,TRBJ1-1,TGTGCCAGCAGCCCAACAGGGGGCAGGAGAGGCACTGAAGCTTTCTTT,CASSPTGGRRGTEAFF
.,TRBV27,.,TRBJ2-7,TGTGCCAGCAGTCTATTCGGCGGGGTTTCCTACGAGCAGTACTTC,CASSLFGGVSYEQYF
.,TRBV5-1,.,TRBJ2-5,TGCGCCAGCAGCTCCGGGGGCGGGGAGACCCAGTACTTC,CASSSGGGETQYF
.,TRBV5-1,once,TRBJ1-5,TGCGCCAGCAGCCCTGGTGGGGGTTATCAGCCCCAGCATTTT,CASSPGGGYQPQHF
TRBD1,TRBV5-4,.,TRBJ2-4,TGTGCCAGCAGTACACCGGGACAGGATTTGACTATACAGTACTTC,CASSTPGQDLTIQYF
TRBD1,TRBV10-2,.,TRBJ1-2,TGCGCCAGCAGTGATGAAACAGGGGAGTATGGCTACACCTTC,CASSDETGEYGYTF
.,TRBV12-5,few,TRBJ1-5,TGTGCTAGTGGTTTGGTAGGGGGGGGCGGCCAGCCCCAGCATTTT,CASGLVGGGGQPQHF
.,TRBV7-8,.,TRBJ1-5,TGTGCCAGCAGCTTAGCACTTAATCAGCCCCAGCATTTT,CASSLALNQPQHF
.,TRBV9,.,TRBJ2-7,TGTGCCAGCAGCGATGGGTGGGGTTACGAGCAGTACTTC,CASSDGWGYEQYF
.,TRBV5-1,.,TRBJ1-4,TGCGCCAGCAGCCGAGACAGTGGGGATTCAACTAATGAAAAACTGTTTTTT,CASSRDSGDSTNEKLFF
.,TRBV9,.,TRBJ2-7,TGTGCCAGCAGCGTAGATAGCGGAGTTTACGAGCAGTACTTC,CASSVDSGVYEQYF
.,TRBV5-4,.,TRBJ2-5,TGTGCCAGCAGCCCCACTCGGGGGTTGGAGACCCAGTACTTC,CASSPTRGLETQYF
.,TRBV14,.,TRBJ1-6,TGTGCCAGCAGCAACCCCCAGGGCACTCGTCGAAATTCACCCCTCCACTTT,CASSNPQGTRRNSPLHF
.,TRBV28,.,TRBJ2-5,TGTGCCAGCAGTACGATAGAGGGGCCCAACTCTGGACTAAGACAAGAGACCCAGTACTTC,CASSTIEGPNSGLRQETQYF
.,TRBV6-6,.,TRBJ1-3,TGTGCCAGCAGACAAATGGGTTCAGGAAACACCATATATTTT,CASRQMGSGNTIYF
.,TRBV9,.,TRBJ1-6,TGTGCCAGCAGCGTAGCCCCGGGAGTGCTTACAGAATCACCCCTCCACTTT,CASSVAPGVLTESPLHF
.,TRBV7-9,.,TRBJ2-1,TGTGCCAGCGCCTCTCCCACACTAAGGAGGACATCGTACAATGAGCAGTTCTTC,CASASPTLRRTSYNEQFF
.,TRBV11-3,.,TRBJ2-7,TGTGCCAGCAGCCCGCTTGGGGCACCAAACGAGCAGTACTTC,CASSPLGAPNEQYF
.,TRBV12-5,.,TRBJ2-7,TGTGCTAGTGGGACCTTGACGGGACCCCACTACGAGCAGTACTTC,CASGTLTGPHYEQYF
.,TRBV29-1,.,TRBJ2-7,TGCAGCGTTGAAGATCACAACTCCTACGAGCAGTACTTC,CSVEDHNSYEQYF
.,TRBV27,.,TRBJ2-1,TGTGCCAGCAGTTCTCTTTCGGGGTACAATGAGCAGTTCTTC,CASSSLSGYNEQFF
TRBD1,TRBV29-1,.,TRBJ1-1,TGCAGCGACCAGACAGGGTACACTGAAGCTTTCTTT,CSDQTGYTEAFF
TRBD1,TRBV27,.,TRBJ2-7,TGTGCCAGCACCCCGAGTGGGACAGGAGGATGGGAGCAGTACTTC,CASTPSGTGGWEQYF
.,TRBV5-8,.,TRBJ1-5,TGTGCCAGCAGCTTGGTCCGCAATCAGCCCCAGCATTTT,CASSLVRNQPQHF
.,TRBV7-9,.,TRBJ1-3,TGTGCCAGCAGCCCCGATGGTTACGGAAACACCATATATTTT,CASSPDGYGNTIYF
.,TRBV9,.,TRBJ1-2,TGTGCCAGCAGCGTCCGGGACTGGGGCCAAAATGGCTACACCTTC,CASSVRDWGQNGYTF
TRBD1,TRBV28,few,TRBJ1-5,TGTGCCAGCAGACTCCTGGACAGGTTGGATCAGCCCCAGCATTTT,CASRLLDRLDQPQHF
.,TRBV19,.,TRBJ1-3,TGTGCCAGTAGCCTGTCAGGCTCTGGAAACACCATATATTTT,CASSLSGSGNTIYF
.,TRBV19,.,TRBJ2-7,TGTGCCAGTAGTATCACCCACTCCTACGAGCAGTACTTC,CASSITHSYEQYF
.,TRBV6-1,.,TRBJ1-4,TGTGCCAGTCAAAGGGAAAAACTGTTTTTT,CASQREKLFF
.,TRBV9,.,TRBJ2-5,TGTGCCAGCAGCGTAAGTGGTACCAGGGCAGAGACCCAGTACTTC,CASSVSGTRAETQYF
.,TRBV5-1,.,TRBJ1-1,TGCGCCAGCAGCTCTTTTCGGGGGATTAACACTGAAGCTTTCTTT,CASSSFRGINTEAFF
.,TRBV18,.,TRBJ2-5,TGTGCCAGCTCACTTCCGGCAGGTTCCAATAAAGAGACCCAGTACTTC,CASSLPAGSNKETQYF
.,TRBV13,.,TRBJ1-1,TGTGCCAGCAGCCCCCCTATGGTCACTGAAGCTTTCTTT,CASSPPMVTEAFF
.,TRBV19,.,TRBJ1-1,TGTGCCAGTTCTCTAGGGGAGAACACTGAAGCTTTCTTT,CASSLGENTEAFF
.,TRBV6-5,.,TRBJ1-2,TGTGCCAGCAGGAAAGGACAGTCGTTCTGGGGTGGCTACACCTTC,CASRKGQSFWGGYTF
.,TRBV29-1,once,TRBJ2-1,TGCAGCGTTGAAGGGACTACGCGGTCCTACAATGAGCAGTTCTTC,CSVEGTTRSYNEQFF
TRBD2,TRBV4-2,.,TRBJ2-3,TGTGCCAGCAGCCAACGCTCCGGTGTCGGGGCGGGAGCAGATACGCAGTATTTT,CASSQRSGVGAGADTQYF
.,TRBV5-1,.,TRBJ2-7,TGCGCCAGCACCTGGCCGGGGGCCCCCAACGAGCAGTACTTC,CASTWPGAPNEQYF
.,TRBV29-1,.,TRBJ1-3,TGCAGCGTTGCCGTCTCTGGAAACACCATATATTTT,CSVAVSGNTIYF
TRBD1,TRBV19,.,TRBJ2-7,TGTGCCAGTAGTATTGGCCAGGGGGCTTACGAGCAGTACTTC,CASSIGQGAYEQYF
.,TRBV7-3,.,TRBJ2-2,TGTGCCAGCAGCTCCAGGGCGGGCCAGGGAAACACCGGGGAGCTGTTTTTT,CASSSRAGQGNTGELFF
TRBD1,TRBV29-1,.,TRBJ2-5,TGCAGCGCCAACAGGGGCCTCCAAGAGACCCAGTACTTC,CSANRGLQETQYF